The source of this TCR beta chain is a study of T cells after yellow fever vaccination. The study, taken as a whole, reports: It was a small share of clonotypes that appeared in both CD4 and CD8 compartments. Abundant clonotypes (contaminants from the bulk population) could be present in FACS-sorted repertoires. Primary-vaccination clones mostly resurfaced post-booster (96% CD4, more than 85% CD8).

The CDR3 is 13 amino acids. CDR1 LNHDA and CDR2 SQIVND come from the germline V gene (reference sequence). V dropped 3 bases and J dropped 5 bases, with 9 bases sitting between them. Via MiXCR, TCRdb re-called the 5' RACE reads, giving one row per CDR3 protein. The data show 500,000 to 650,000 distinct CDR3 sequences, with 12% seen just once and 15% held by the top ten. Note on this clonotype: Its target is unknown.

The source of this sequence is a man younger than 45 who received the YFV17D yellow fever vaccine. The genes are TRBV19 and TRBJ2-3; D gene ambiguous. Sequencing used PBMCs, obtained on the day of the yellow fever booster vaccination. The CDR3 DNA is TGTGCCAGTAGTATTCGGTTTATAGATACGCAGTATTTT. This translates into CASSIRFIDTQYF.